These 26 T cell receptor beta chains share one sample of origin, sequenced in a study of T cells expressing NK-cell markers. TCRdb re-analyzed the 5' RACE reads; it lists each CDR3 protein once, without DNA. Recorded here are more than 90,000 distinct CDR3 sequences; the top ten clones represent about a fifth. Material for sequencing was blood T cells: a sorted CD56 or NKG2C T cell subset, CD4+ or CD8+ T cells, or bulk PBMC T cells (not recorded which). All receptors derive from a woman aged 18 to 75 in good health.

This chain joins TRBV19 and TRBJ2-5; absent DNA, TCRdb's TRBD2 call cannot be checked. Germline V gene sequence: CDR1 LNHDA, CDR2 SQIVND (reference sequence). The CDR3 spans 14 residues. The CDR3 spells CASSLPGLQETQYF.

The chain links TRBV19 to TRBJ2-1; the TCRdb D gene call, TRBD2, has no DNA to confirm it. The CDR3 is made up of 16 amino acids. CDR1 and CDR2 from the germline V gene are LNHDA and SQIVND (reference sequence). This CDR3 reads CASSIRGAGVDNEQFF.

The genes are TRBV3-1 and TRBJ1-2; absent DNA, TCRdb's TRBD1 call cannot be checked. The CDR3 totals 16 residues. From germline, CDR1 is LGHDT and CDR2 YNNKEL (reference sequence). The CDR3 loop reads CASSRKYRDRVDGYTF.

CDR3 amino acids: CASSPPDSHSYNEQFF. This chain links TRBV11-3 with TRBJ2-1; with no DNA, the TCRdb D assignment of TRBD1 cannot be verified. This CDR3 is 16 amino acids long. The germline gives CDR1 SGHNT, CDR2 YENEEA.

The chain links TRBV20-1 to TRBJ2-1; TCRdb reports TRBD2, a call that lacks DNA to check it against. Germline lookup yields CDR1 DFQATT and CDR2 SNEGSKA (reference sequence). The CDR3 has 15 residues. The CDR3 protein is CSAETSGLSYNEQFF.

This chain joins TRBV7-2 and TRBJ2-2. Germline lookup yields CDR1 SGHTA and CDR2 FQGNSA. This CDR3 is 13 amino acids long. CDR3: CASSPITGGELFF.

The chain is built from TRBV28 and TRBJ2-1; TCRdb lists TRBD2, though no DNA is available to test this call. CDR3 length: 15 residues. From germline, CDR1 is MDHEN and CDR2 SYDVKM. CDR3: CASSPQAGVGYEQFF.

V gene TRBV13 combines with J gene TRBJ2-5; TCRdb's D call of TRBD1 is untestable without DNA. This CDR3 contains 14 residues. Looked up from germline, CDR1 is PRHDT and CDR2 is FYEKMQ (reference sequence). CDR3 loop: CASSLGGPQQTQYF. The full variable domain, completed using reference TRBV13 and TRBJ2-5, is AAGVIQSPRHLIKEKRETATLKCYPIPRHDTVYWYQQGPGQDPQFLISFYEKMQSDKGSIPDRFSAQQFSDYHSELNMSSLELGDSALYFCASSLGGPQQTQYFGPGTRLLVL.

The CDR3: CASSFGTSGGAVDEQFF. This sequence joins TRBV5-1 and TRBJ2-1; as DNA is missing, the TRBD2 call by TCRdb cannot be tested. The CDR3 contains 17 residues. Germline-derived CDR1 and CDR2 are SGHRS and YFSETQ.

The chain couples TRBV27 to TRBJ2-7. From germline, CDR1 is MNHEY and CDR2 SMNVEV (reference sequence). This CDR3 is built from 13 residues. The CDR3 spells CASSFGASYEQYF.

The rearrangement uses TRBV19 and TRBJ2-1; with no DNA, the TCRdb D assignment of TRBD1 cannot be verified. The CDR3 loop spans 15 amino acids. The germline V gene encodes CDR1 LNHDA and CDR2 SQIVND (reference sequence). CDR3 region: CASSIDNRAGNEQFF.

The chain couples TRBV28 to TRBJ2-1; the TCRdb D gene call, TRBD2, has no DNA to confirm it. Germline assignment: CDR1 MDHEN and CDR2 SYDVKM. The CDR3 spans 15 residues. CDR3 amino acids: CASSPLAGGYNEQFF.

This chain uses TRBV12-3 or TRBV12-4 with TRBJ2-1; the TCRdb call, TRBD2, lacks DNA for checking. CDR3 size: 13 residues. The CDR3 spells CASSFRGLNEQFF.

The chain has TRBV3-1 and TRBJ2-5; TCRdb picks TRBD2, but there is no DNA to check that call. Germline CDR1 and CDR2: LGHDT and YNNKEL (reference sequence). CDR3 length: 16 residues. CDR3 in amino acids: CASSATGGLFQETQYF.

The rearrangement joins TRBV29-1 to TRBJ2-4; absent DNA, TCRdb's TRBD2 call cannot be checked. This CDR3 comprises 17 residues. Germline-derived CDR1 and CDR2 are SQVTM and ANQGSEA. The CDR3 sequence: CSVEGPLASKVKNIQYF.

The CDR3 is CASSQAGLAGGGTDTQYF. The J gene is TRBJ2-3, the V gene TRBV4-2; there is no DNA to check the TCRdb D call of TRBD2. CDR3 size: 18 residues. Germline V lookup: CDR1 LGHNA, CDR2 YNFKEQ.

This chain uses TRBV4-3 with TRBJ2-1; the TCRdb call, TRBD2, lacks DNA for checking. Germline V gene lookup returns CDR1 LGHNA and CDR2 YSLEER. The CDR3 runs to 16 residues. The chain's CDR3 is CASSQTGTSAYNEQFF.

The V call is TRBV7-9, the J call TRBJ2-7; the TCRdb D gene call, TRBD1, has no DNA to confirm it. Looked up from germline, CDR1 is SEHNR and CDR2 is FQNEAQ (reference sequence). The CDR3 has 12 amino acids. The CDR3 loop is CASSRQGSEQYF.

The rearrangement joins TRBV15 to TRBJ1-5; TCRdb calls TRBD1, which cannot be checked without DNA. CDR3 length: 14 residues. Germline CDR1 and CDR2: LNHNV and YYDKDF (reference sequence). The CDR3 protein is CATSPGVSNQPQHF.

This clonotype counts as medium-sized by frequency. V usage is TRBV27 and J usage is TRBJ2-7; TCRdb proposes TRBD2, but this gene call is untestable without DNA. This CDR3 has 17 residues. In germline, CDR1 is MNHEY, CDR2 SMNVEV (reference sequence). The CDR3 reads CASSFSPGSPTVYEQYF.

J is TRBJ1-5 and V is TRBV27; the D call of TRBD1 rests on TCRdb alone, since no DNA is present to check it. This CDR3 has 15 amino acids. Germline V gene data show CDR1 as MNHEY and CDR2 as SMNVEV (reference sequence). The CDR3 sequence is CASSLSGGGNQPQHF.

This rearrangement joins TRBV4-1 to TRBJ2-1; TCRdb proposes TRBD1, but this gene call is untestable without DNA. The CDR3 is made up of 15 amino acids. Germline CDR1 MGHRA, CDR2 YSYEKL. CDR3 sequence: CASSRPQGIPNEQFF.

The chain combines TRBV7-7 with TRBJ2-1; TCRdb lists TRBD2, though no DNA is available to test this call. This CDR3 has 15 amino acids. CDR1 and CDR2 from the germline V gene are SSHAT and FNYEAQ (reference sequence). CDR3: CASSQGTATYNEQFF.

This chain joins TRBV20-1 and TRBJ2-1; TCRdb's D call, TRBD2, is unchecked because there is no DNA. CDR1 and CDR2 from the germline V gene are DFQATT and SNEGSKA (reference sequence). CDR3 length: 16 amino acids. This CDR3 is CSARERREGLLDEQFF.

CDR3: CSARERLAATDTQYF. This sequence joins TRBV20-1 and TRBJ2-3; TCRdb's D gene call, TRBD2, goes unchecked for lack of DNA. Germline V gives CDR1 DFQATT, CDR2 SNEGSKA (reference sequence). CDR3 length: 15 residues.

The chain employs TRBV6-5 and TRBJ1-5; TCRdb proposes TRBD1, but this gene call is untestable without DNA. CDR3 length: 15 amino acids. Germline V gene lookup returns CDR1 MNHEY and CDR2 SVGAGI. The CDR3 reads CASSYSQGTNQPQHF.